This T cell receptor (beta chain) was recorded in a study of cytomegalovirus exposure and HLA in healthy donors. 13 Jbeta primers and 60 Vbeta primers were used for the PCR. This table comes from immunoSEQ multiplex PCR, and its TCRdb copy is limited to in-frame clones, with some not included. The repertoire holds around 100,000 clones, with roughly 80% as singletons. The CDR3 is made up of 14 amino acids. In germline, CDR1 is SGHRS, CDR2 YFSETQ. The V end lost 4 bases, the J end lost 5 bases, and 15 bases lay between the germline ends. Each of the donors was a healthy bone marrow donor. The source of this sequence is a young man in good health and CMV-seropositive. The chain carries TRBV5-1 and TRBJ2-5, with D perhaps matching TRBD2 (5 bases). The sequencing input was PBMCs. The CDR3 loop is CASSPPEGGETQYF. In DNA form, the CDR3 reads TGCGCCAGCAGCCCCCCCGAGGGCGGGGAGACCCAGTACTTC.